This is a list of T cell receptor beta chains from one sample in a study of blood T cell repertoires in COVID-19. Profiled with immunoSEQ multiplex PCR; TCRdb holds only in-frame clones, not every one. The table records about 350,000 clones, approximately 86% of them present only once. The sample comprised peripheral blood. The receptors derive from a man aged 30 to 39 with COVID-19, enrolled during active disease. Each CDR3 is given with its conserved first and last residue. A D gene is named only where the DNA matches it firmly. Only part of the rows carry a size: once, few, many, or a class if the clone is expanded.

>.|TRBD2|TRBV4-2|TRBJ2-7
CASSPGEASGHYEQYF
TGTGCCAGCAGCCCGGGGGAAGCTAGCGGGCATTACGAGCAGTACTTC
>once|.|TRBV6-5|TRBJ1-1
CASSYNARGSEAFF
TGTGCCAGCAGTTACAATGCTAGGGGGTCTGAAGCTTTCTTT
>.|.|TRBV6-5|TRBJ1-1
CASSYTSGQPNTEAFF
TGTGCCAGCAGTTACACCTCCGGACAGCCGAACACTGAAGCTTTCTTT
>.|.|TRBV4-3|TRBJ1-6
CASSHATGDNSPLHF
TGCGCCAGCAGCCATGCGACAGGTGATAATTCACCCCTCCACTTT
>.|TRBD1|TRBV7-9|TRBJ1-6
CASSWDSNSPLHF
TGTGCCAGCAGCTGGGACAGTAATTCACCCCTCCACTTT
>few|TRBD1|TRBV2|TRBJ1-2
CASTLATGYPYGYTF
TGTGCCAGCACCCTAGCGACAGGGTATCCCTATGGCTACACCTTC
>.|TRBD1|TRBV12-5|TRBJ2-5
CASGLVRGQVQETQYF
TGTGCTAGTGGTTTGGTACGGGGACAGGTACAAGAGACCCAGTACTTC
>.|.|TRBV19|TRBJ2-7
CATDNIDPEQYF
TGTGCCACCGACAACATAGACCCCGAGCAGTACTTC
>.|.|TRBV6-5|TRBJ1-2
CASSFGADRLYGYTF
TGTGCCAGCAGTTTTGGGGCGGACCGCCTCTATGGCTACACCTTC
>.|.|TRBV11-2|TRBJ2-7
CASSPGPGGDEQYF
TGTGCCAGCAGCCCAGGTCCGGGCGGGGACGAGCAGTACTTC
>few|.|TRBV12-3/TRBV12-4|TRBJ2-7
CASSSGTDYEQYF
TGTGCCAGCAGTTCCGGGACTGACTACGAGCAGTACTTC
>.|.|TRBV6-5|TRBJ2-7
CASRQTRLGGEQYF
TGTGCCAGCAGACAGACTAGACTGGGTGGCGAGCAGTACTTC
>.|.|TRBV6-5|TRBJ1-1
CASRGGGTDTEAFF
TGTGCCAGCAGAGGTGGGGGCACGGACACTGAAGCTTTCTTT
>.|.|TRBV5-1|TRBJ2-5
CASSIVGSQETQYF
TGCGCCAGCAGCATAGTCGGGTCCCAAGAGACCCAGTACTTC
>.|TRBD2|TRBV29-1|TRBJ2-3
CSVVTSLPGTDTQYF
TGCAGCGTTGTGACTAGCCTACCGGGTACAGATACGCAGTATTTT
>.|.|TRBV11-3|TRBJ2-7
CASSVHSSYEQYF
TGTGCCAGCAGCGTCCACTCGTCCTACGAGCAGTACTTC
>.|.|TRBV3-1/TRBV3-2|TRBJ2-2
CASSLSRSTGELFF
TGTGCCAGCAGCCTTTCTAGAAGCACCGGGGAGCTGTTTTTT
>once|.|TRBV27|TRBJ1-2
CASSPPRQGPINSNYGYTF
TGTGCCAGCAGTCCCCCTAGGCAAGGCCCCATTAACTCTAACTATGGCTACACCTTC
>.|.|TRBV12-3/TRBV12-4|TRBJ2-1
CASSSATSNEQFF
TGTGCCAGCAGCTCTGCGACTAGCAATGAGCAGTTCTTC
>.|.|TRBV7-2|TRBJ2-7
CASSLAPVPISEQYF
TGTGCCAGCAGCTTAGCTCCGGTTCCTATTTCCGAGCAGTACTTC
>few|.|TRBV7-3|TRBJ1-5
CASPSPRNRYFNQPQHF
TGTGCCAGCCCGTCCCCCCGAAACCGCTACTTCAATCAGCCCCAGCATTTT
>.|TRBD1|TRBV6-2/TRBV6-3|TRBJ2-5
CASSQFPGQAQETQYF
TGTGCCAGCAGCCAATTTCCGGGACAGGCCCAAGAGACCCAGTACTTC
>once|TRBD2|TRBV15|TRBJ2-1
CATSSSGTSGGAYNEQFF
TGTGCCACCAGCAGTTCCGGGACTAGCGGGGGGGCCTACAATGAGCAGTTCTTC
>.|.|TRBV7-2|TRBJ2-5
CASSFGWYQETQYF
TGTGCCAGCAGCTTCGGGTGGTACCAAGAGACCCAGTACTTC
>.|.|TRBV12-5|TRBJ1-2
CASGPTGFYGYTF
TGTGCTAGTGGTCCTACAGGTTTTTATGGCTACACCTTC
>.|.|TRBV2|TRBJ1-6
CASTGQRDSPLHF
TGTGCCAGCACTGGACAGAGGGATTCACCCCTCCACTTT
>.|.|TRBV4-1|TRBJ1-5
CASSPGGAGLGQPQHF
TGCGCCAGCAGCCCCGGGGGGGCGGGGCTAGGCCAGCCCCAGCATTTT
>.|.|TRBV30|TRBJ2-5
CAWRQEETQYF
TGTGCCTGGAGACAGGAAGAGACCCAGTACTTC
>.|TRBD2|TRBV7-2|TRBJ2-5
CASSGGLAGAGETQYF
TGTGCCAGCAGTGGGGGACTAGCGGGGGCCGGAGAGACCCAGTACTTC
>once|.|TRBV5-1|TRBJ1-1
CASSLLPQGMRTRTEAFF
TGCGCCAGCAGCTTGCTTCCGCAGGGGATGAGGACGCGAACTGAAGCTTTCTTT
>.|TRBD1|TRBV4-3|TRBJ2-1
CASSQDRQGYNEQFF
TGCGCCAGCAGCCAAGATCGACAGGGGTACAATGAGCAGTTCTTC
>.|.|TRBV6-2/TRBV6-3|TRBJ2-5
CASSYSLYGEREETQYF
TGTGCCAGCAGTTACTCCCTTTACGGAGAGCGGGAAGAGACCCAGTACTTC
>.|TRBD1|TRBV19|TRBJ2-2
CASSITRGIDTGELFF
TGTGCCAGTAGTATAACCAGGGGGATCGACACCGGGGAGCTGTTTTTT
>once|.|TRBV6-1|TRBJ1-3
CASSESSGSGNTIYF
TGTGCCAGCAGTGAAAGTTCGGGCTCTGGAAACACCATATATTTT
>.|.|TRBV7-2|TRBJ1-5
CASSLPNQPQHF
TGTGCCAGCAGCTTACCAAATCAGCCCCAGCATTTT
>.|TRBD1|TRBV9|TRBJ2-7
CASSVRTGSSYEQYF
TGTGCCAGCAGCGTTAGGACAGGGAGCTCCTACGAGCAGTACTTC
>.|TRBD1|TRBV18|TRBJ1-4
CASSLGQGEKLFF
TGTGCCAGCTCACTGGGACAGGGAGAGAAACTGTTTTTT
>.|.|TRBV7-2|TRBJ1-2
CASTTAPGGAEHGYTF
TGTGCCAGCACCACCGCTCCGGGGGGCGCAGAACACGGCTACACCTTC
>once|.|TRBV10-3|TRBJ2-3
CAISAGESTDTQYF
TGTGCCATCAGTGCGGGGGAAAGCACAGATACGCAGTATTTT
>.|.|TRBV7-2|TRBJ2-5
CASSSLGETQYF
TGTGCCAGCAGCTCCCTCGGGGAGACCCAGTACTTC
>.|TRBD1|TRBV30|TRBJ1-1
CAWKQGNRGTEAFF
TGTGCCTGGAAACAGGGGAACCGGGGCACTGAAGCTTTCTTT